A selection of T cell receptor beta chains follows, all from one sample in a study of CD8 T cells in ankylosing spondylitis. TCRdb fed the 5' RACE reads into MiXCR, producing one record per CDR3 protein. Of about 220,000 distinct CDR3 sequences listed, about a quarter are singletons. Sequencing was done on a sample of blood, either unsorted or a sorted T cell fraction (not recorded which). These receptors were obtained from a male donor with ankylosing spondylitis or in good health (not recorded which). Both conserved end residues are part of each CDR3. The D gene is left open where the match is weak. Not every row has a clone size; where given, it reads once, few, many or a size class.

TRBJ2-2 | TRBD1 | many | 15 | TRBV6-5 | CASSYTGGFTGELFF
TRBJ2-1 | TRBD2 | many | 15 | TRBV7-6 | CASSLVLAGGSEQFF
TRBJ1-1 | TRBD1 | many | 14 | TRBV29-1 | CSVTYRTGGTEAFF
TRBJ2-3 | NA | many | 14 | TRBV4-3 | CASSQTASTDTQYF
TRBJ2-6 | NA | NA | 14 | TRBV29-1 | CSVEAGAGANVLTF
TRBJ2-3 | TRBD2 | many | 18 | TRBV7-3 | CASSPSGTSGRPGDTQYF
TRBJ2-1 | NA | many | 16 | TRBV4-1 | CASSQDGAGFYNEQFF
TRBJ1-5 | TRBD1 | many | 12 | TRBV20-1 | CSAEGQNQPQHF
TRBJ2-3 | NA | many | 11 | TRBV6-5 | CASRTTDTQYF
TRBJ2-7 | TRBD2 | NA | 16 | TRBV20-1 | CSASRTSGSVSYEQYF
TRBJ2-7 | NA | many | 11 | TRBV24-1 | CATSDRYEQYF
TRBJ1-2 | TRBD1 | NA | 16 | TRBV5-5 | CASSLGLAGTAGGYTF
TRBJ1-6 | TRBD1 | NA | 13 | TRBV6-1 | CACSRDSNSPLHF